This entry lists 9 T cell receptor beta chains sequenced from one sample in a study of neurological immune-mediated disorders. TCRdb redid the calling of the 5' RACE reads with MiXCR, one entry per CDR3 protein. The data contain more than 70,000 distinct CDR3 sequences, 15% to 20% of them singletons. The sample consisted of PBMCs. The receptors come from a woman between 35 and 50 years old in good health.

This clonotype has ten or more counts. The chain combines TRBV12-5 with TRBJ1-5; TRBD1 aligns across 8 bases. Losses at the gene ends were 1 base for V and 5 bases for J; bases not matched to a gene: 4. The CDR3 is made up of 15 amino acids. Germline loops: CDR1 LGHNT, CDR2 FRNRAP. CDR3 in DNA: TGTGCTAGTGGTTTGGGACAGGGGCCTTATCAGCCCCAGCATTTT. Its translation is CASGLGQGPYQPQHF.

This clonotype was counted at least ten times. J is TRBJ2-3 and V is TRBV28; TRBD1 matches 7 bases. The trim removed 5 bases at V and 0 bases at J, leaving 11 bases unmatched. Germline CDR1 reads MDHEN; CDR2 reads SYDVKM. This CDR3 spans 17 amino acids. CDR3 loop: CASSPQVGTASTDTQYF. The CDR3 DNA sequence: TGTGCCAGCAGTCCCCAGGTGGGGACAGCGAGCACAGATACGCAGTATTTT.

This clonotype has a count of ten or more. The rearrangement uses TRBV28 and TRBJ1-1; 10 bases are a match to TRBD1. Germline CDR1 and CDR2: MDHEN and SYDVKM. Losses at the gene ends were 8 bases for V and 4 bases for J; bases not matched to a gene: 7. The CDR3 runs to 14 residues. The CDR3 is CASVLTGGGTEAFF. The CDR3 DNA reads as TGTGCCAGCGTATTGACAGGGGGCGGCACTGAAGCTTTCTTT. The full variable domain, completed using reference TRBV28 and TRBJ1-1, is DVKVTQSSRYLVKRTGEKVFLECVQDMDHENMFWYRQDPGLGLRLIYFSYDVKMKEKGDIPEGYSVSREKKERFSLILESASTNQTSMYLCASVLTGGGTEAFFGQGTRLTVV.

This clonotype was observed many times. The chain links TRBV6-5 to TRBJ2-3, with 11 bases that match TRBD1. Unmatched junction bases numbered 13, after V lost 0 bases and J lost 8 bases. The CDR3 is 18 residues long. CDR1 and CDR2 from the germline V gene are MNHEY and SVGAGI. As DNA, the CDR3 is TGTGCCAGCAGTTACTCACCCCCCGGGACAGGGGGATCAAGTACGCAGTATTTT. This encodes CASSYSPPGTGGSSTQYF.

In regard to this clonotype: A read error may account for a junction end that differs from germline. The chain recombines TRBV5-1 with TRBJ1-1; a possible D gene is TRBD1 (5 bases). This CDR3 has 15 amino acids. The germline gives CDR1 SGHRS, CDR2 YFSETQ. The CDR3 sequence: CASSLHGGGITEAFF. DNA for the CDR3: TGCGCCAGCAGCCTGCATGGGGGGGGGATCACTGAAGCATTCTTT.

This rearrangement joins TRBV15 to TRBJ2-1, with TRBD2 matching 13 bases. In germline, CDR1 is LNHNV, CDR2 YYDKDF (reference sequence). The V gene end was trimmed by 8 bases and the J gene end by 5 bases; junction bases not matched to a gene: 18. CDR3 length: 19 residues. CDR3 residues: CATRTYQGLAGAQHNEQFF. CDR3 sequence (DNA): TGTGCCACCCGTACTTATCAAGGACTAGCGGGGGCCCAACACAATGAGCAGTTCTTC.

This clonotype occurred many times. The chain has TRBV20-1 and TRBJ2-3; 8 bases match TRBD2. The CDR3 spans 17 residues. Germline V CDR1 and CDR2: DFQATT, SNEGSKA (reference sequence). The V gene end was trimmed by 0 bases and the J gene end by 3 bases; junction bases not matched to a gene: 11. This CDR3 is CSARDLGLAGLTDTQYF. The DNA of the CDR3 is TGCAGTGCTAGAGATCTCGGGCTAGCGGGCCTGACAGATACGCAGTATTTT.

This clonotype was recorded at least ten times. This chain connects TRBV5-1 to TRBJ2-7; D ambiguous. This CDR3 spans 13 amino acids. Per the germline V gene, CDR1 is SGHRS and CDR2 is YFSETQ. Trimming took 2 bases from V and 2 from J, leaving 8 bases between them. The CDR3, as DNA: TGCGCCAGCAGCTTTAAAGGAGCCTACGAGCAGTACTTC. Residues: CASSFKGAYEQYF.

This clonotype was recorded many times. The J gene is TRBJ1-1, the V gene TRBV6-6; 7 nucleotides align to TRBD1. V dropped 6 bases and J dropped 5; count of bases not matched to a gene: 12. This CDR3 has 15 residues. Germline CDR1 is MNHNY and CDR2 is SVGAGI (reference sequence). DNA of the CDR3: TGTGCCAGCAGGGAAACAGGGGCGCTGGGGACTGAAGCTTTCTTT. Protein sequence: CASRETGALGTEAFF.